The clone carrying this T cell receptor beta chain was counted only a few times. Its antigen is still unknown. The CDR3 is 14 residues long. The junction had 8 bases not matched to a gene; V was cut back by 10 bases and J by 4 bases. Germline V gene data show CDR1 as SGHVS and CDR2 as FQNEAQ. TCRdb reprocessed the 5' RACE reads via MiXCR and lists one record per CDR3 protein. The sample carries fewer than 450,000 distinct CDR3 sequences, 20% to 25% recorded once. The data belong to a study of T-cell memory formation after mild COVID-19. Study in general: In these data, TCR clusters were largely donor specific. Study results and limitations: Researchers could not confirm that second-wave clones peaking on day 37 targeted SARS-CoV-2. Prior to infection, memory already included some responding clones, suggesting cross-reactive memory joined.

This sequence was found in an adult woman who had mild COVID-19 (a few samples of this study predate the infection). Cell type and time point are not known. The sample consisted of PBMCs or a T cell subset sorted from them (not recorded which). The chain links TRBV7-8 to TRBJ2-1; 9 nucleotides agree with TRBD2. The CDR3 DNA reads TGTGCCACCAGTTCTAGCGGGACTTACAATGAGCAGTTCTTC. Protein product: CATSSSGTYNEQFF.